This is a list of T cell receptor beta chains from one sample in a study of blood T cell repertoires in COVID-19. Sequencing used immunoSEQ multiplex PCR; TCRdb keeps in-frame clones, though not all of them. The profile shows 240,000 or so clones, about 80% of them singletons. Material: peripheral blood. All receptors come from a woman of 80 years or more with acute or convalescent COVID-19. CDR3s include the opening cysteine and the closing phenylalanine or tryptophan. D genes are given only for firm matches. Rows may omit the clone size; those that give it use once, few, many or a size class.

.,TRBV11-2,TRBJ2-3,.,TGTGCCAGCAGCCCATCACTCGGAACAGGATCGGCCGGGTATTTT,CASSPSLGTGSAGYF
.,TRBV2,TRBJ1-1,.,TGTGCCAGCAGTGTAGCCCCCTTCGAAGCTTTCTTT,CASSVAPFEAFF
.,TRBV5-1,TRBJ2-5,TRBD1,TGCGCCAGCAGCTACGGACAGGGGCAAGAGACCCAGTACTTC,CASSYGQGQETQYF
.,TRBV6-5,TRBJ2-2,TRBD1,TGTGCCAGCAGTCGACAACAGGGGGCCACCGGGGAGCTGTTTTTT,CASSRQQGATGELFF
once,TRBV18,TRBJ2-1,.,TGTGCCAGCTCACCACGGGGCAGCGATTACAATGAGCAGTTCTTC,CASSPRGSDYNEQFF
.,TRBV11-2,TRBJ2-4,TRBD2,TGTGCCAGCAGCCTAGCGGGAGCCGCCAGAAACATTCAGTACTTC,CASSLAGAARNIQYF
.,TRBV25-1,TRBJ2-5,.,TGTGCCAGCAGTGCCTCCGCGACAGTCCAAGAGACCCAGTACTTC,CASSASATVQETQYF
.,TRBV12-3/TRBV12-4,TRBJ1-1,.,TGTGCCAGCAGTGGACAGATGAACACTGAAGCTTTCTTT,CASSGQMNTEAFF
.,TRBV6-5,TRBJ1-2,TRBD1,TGTGCCAGCGCCCACAGGGGGCATTACTATGGCTACACCTTC,CASAHRGHYYGYTF
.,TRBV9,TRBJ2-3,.,TGTGCCAGCAGCGTACTAGGGGGAACGCAGTATTTT,CASSVLGGTQYF
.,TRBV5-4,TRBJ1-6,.,TGTGCCAGCAGCTTGGAGGGGAGGCGGTCACCCCTCCACTTT,CASSLEGRRSPLHF